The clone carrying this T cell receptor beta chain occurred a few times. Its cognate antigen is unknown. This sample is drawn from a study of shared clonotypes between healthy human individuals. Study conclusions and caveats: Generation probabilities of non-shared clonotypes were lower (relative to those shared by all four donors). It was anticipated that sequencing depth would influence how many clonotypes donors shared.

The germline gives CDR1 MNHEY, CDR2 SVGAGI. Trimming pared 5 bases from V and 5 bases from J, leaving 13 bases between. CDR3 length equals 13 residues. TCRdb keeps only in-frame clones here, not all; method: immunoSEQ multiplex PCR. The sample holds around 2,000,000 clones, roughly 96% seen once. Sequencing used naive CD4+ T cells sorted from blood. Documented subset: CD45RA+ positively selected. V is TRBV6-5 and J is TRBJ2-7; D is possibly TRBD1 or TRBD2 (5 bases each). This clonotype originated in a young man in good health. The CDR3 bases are TGTGCCAGCAGTCGGGACCTCCGGAACGAGCAGTACTTC. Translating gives CASSRDLRNEQYF.